What follows are 5 T cell receptor beta chains derived from one specimen sequenced in a study of blood T cell repertoires in COVID-19. Assay used: immunoSEQ multiplex PCR; TCRdb lists only in-frame clones, some missing. In the table there are about 330,000 clones, 70% to 90% of which are singletons. Material: PBMCs or T cells enriched from blood (not recorded which). The receptors come from a woman aged 25-40 years who had recovered from COVID-19.

The gene calls are TRBV25-1 and TRBJ1-2; 7 positions agree with TRBD1. V shed 4 bases, J shed 4 bases, and the junction held 3 bases outside the gene matches. The length of the CDR3 is 13 residues. Germline lookup yields CDR1 MGHDK and CDR2 SYGVNS. CDR3 DNA sequence: TGTGCCAGCAGTGGAGGGACAGTCTATGGCTACACCTTC. This codes for CASSGGTVYGYTF.

J is TRBJ1-3 and V is TRBV19; no clear D gene. This CDR3 region has 15 residues. CDR1 is LNHDA and CDR2 is SQIVND in the germline V gene (reference sequence). The V and J ends lost 3 bases and 2 bases respectively, with 11 bases between them. The CDR3 nucleotides are TGTGCCAGTAGTATGTCCCAGAATCCTGGAAACACCATATATTTT. Its protein is CASSMSQNPGNTIYF.

This chain links TRBV9 with TRBJ2-5; D possibly corresponds to TRBD1 (6 bases). Trimming took 2 bases from V and 4 from J, leaving 12 bases between them. The CDR3 extends over 14 amino acids. CDR1 SGDLS and CDR2 YYNGEE come from the germline V gene. The CDR3 bases are TGTGCCAGCAGCGTGGCAGGGGATGGAGAGACCCAGTACTTC. Amino acid sequence: CASSVAGDGETQYF.

CDR3 loop: CASSTRTGGTYEQYF. CDR3 sequence (DNA): TGTGCCAGCAGCACTCGGACAGGGGGCACCTACGAGCAGTACTTC. The chain carries TRBV7-2 and TRBJ2-7; TRBD1 agrees at 11 bases. CDR1 is SGHTA, CDR2 FQGNSA, per germline. The V gene end was trimmed by 5 bases and the J gene end by 2 bases; junction bases not matched to a gene: 5. The CDR3 is made up of 15 amino acids.

The V gene is TRBV5-5, the J gene TRBJ2-1; D not resolved. The CDR3 is made up of 14 amino acids. From germline, CDR1 is SGHKS and CDR2 YYEKEE (reference sequence). V was cut by 0 bases and J by 8 bases, with 12 bases left in between. The CDR3 DNA reads as TGTGCCAGCAGCTTGGGGGCCCCGAAAGATGAGCAGTTCTTC. Translation gives CASSLGAPKDEQFF.